These 5 T cell receptor beta chains originate from one sample sequenced in a study of blood T cell repertoires in COVID-19. Produced via immunoSEQ multiplex PCR; TCRdb's table is partial and in-frame only. Of around 88,000 clones listed, 90% are singletons. Sequenced sample: peripheral blood. The origin of the receptors is a man in his 60s with acute or convalescent COVID-19.

The CDR3 sequence: CSASRGTGELFF. CDR3 sequence (DNA): TGCAGTGCTAGTAGAGGCACCGGGGAGCTGTTTTTT. The V gene is TRBV20-1, the J gene TRBJ2-2, with D unclear. Per germline, CDR1 DFQATT and CDR2 SNEGSKA (reference sequence). V was pared by 3 bases and J by 4 bases, with 6 bases between. The CDR3 is 12 residues long.

V usage is TRBV11-2 and J usage is TRBJ2-7, with 10 bases fitting TRBD2. Germline CDR1 and CDR2: SGHAT and FQNNGV. CDR3 length: 15 residues. With V trimmed by 1 base and J by 4 bases, 4 bases remained unmatched. This CDR3 is CASSLASGSVYEQYF. The CDR3 nucleotides are TGTGCCAGCAGCTTAGCTAGCGGGAGTGTATACGAGCAGTACTTC.

CDR3 in DNA: TGCAGCACCGTTTTAACCGGGATCGGTGATACGCAGTATTTT. This translates into CSTVLTGIGDTQYF. The gene calls are TRBV29-1 and TRBJ2-3; a weak D match, TRBD2 (5 bases). The V end lost 8 bases, the J end lost 6 bases, and 21 bases lay between the germline ends. Germline CDR1 SQVTM, CDR2 ANQGSEA. The length of the CDR3 is 14 residues.

This rearrangement joins TRBV7-2 to TRBJ2-5, with TRBD2 matching over 8 bases. This CDR3 is 18 amino acids long. CDR1 is SGHTA, CDR2 FQGNSA, per germline. V shed 1 base and J 1 base; nucleotides not matched to a gene: 11. This CDR3 reads CASSLVPSGLGVQETQYF. CDR3 sequence (DNA): TGTGCCAGCAGCTTAGTACCCTCGGGACTAGGGGTCCAAGAGACCCAGTACTTC.

The chain recombines TRBV28 with TRBJ2-7; 7 bases agree with TRBD1. This CDR3 spans 11 amino acids. V was pared by 2 bases and J by 11 bases, with 3 bases of the junction left unmatched. The V gene's germline CDR1 is MDHEN and CDR2 SYDVKM. CDR3 loop: CASSLRDSKYF. For the CDR3, the DNA is TGTGCCAGCAGTTTAAGGGACAGTAAGTACTTC.